The sample holds a few counts of the clone carrying this T cell receptor (beta chain). Unique molecular identifiers were incorporated during preparation of the TCRbeta library. Via MiXCR, TCRdb re-called the PCR reads, giving one row per CDR3 protein. This repertoire shows 750,000 to 950,000 distinct CDR3 sequences, roughly 16% found once; its top ten account for roughly 4.8%. These data come from a study of T-cell reconstitution after alpha-beta-depleted transplantation in children. The receptor comes from a male patient between 5 and 17 years old who had a stem cell transplant for acute lymphoblastic leukemia, so the T cells may come from the graft donor. The sequences come from PBMCs, mostly from graft donor cells, collected 360 days after TCRalphabeta/CD19-depleted stem cell transplant.

In nucleotides, the CDR3 is TGTGCCAGCAGCTTCGACAGTTACACCATATATTTT. It codes for CASSFDSYTIYF. This chain uses TRBV7-9 with TRBJ1-3, with D maybe TRBD1 (5 bases). This CDR3 is 12 amino acids long. The V and J ends lost 3 bases and 8 bases respectively, with 8 bases between them. CDR1 and CDR2 (germline): SEHNR, FQNEAQ (reference sequence). The variable domain in full, completed from reference TRBV7-9 and TRBJ1-3, reads DTGVSQNPRHKITKRGQNVTFRCDPISEHNRLYWYRQTLGQGPEFLTYFQNEAQLEKSRLLSDRFSAERPKGSFSTLEIQRTEQGDSAMYLCASSFDSYTIYFGEGSWLTVV.